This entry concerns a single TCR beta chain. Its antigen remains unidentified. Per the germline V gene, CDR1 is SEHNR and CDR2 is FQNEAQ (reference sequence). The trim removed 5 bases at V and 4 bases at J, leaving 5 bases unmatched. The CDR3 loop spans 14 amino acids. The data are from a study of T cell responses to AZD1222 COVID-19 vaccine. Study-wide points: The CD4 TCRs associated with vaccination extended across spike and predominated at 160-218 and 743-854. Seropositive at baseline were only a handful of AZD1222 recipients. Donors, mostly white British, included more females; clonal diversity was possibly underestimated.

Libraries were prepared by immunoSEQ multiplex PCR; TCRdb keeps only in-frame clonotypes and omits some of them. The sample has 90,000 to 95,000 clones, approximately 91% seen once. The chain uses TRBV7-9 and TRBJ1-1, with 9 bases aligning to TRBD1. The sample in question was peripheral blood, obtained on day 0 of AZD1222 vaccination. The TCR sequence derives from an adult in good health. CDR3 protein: CASSPLTGGTEAFF. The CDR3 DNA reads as TGTGCCAGCAGCCCGCTGACAGGGGGCACTGAAGCTTTCTTT.